A selection of T cell receptor beta chains follows, all from one sample in a study of blood T cell repertoires in COVID-19. Method: immunoSEQ multiplex PCR; TCRdb's copy keeps in-frame clones and lacks some. The repertoire consists of 110,000 or so clones, with more than 65% occurring once and the leading ten covering roughly 1.4%. The specimen was peripheral blood. The receptor source for this set is a man between 50 and 59 years old with acute or convalescent COVID-19. CDR3s include the opening cysteine and the closing phenylalanine or tryptophan. Each record gives: CDR3 DNA, CDR3 protein, D gene, V gene, J gene, clone size. A D gene is named only where the DNA matches it firmly. Rows may omit the clone size; those that give it use once, few, many or a size class.

cdr3_nt: TGCGCCAGCAGCTTTCCCGGGAGAAACACTGAAGCTTTCTTT
cdr3_aa: CASSFPGRNTEAFF
d_call: .
v_call: TRBV5-1
j_call: TRBJ1-1
clone_size: .

cdr3_nt: TGTGCCAGCACCCTCCCGTCCGGGGAACGGGAGCTGTTTTTT
cdr3_aa: CASTLPSGERELFF
d_call: .
v_call: TRBV6-5
j_call: TRBJ2-2
clone_size: few

cdr3_nt: TGCGCCAGCAGCCAAGACAGGGACAGGGGGAGAGCAGATACGCAGTATTTT
cdr3_aa: CASSQDRDRGRADTQYF
d_call: TRBD1
v_call: TRBV4-1
j_call: TRBJ2-3
clone_size: .

cdr3_nt: TGCGCCAGCAGCTTGGCGGCAGGGAACCCTGAGCAGTTCTTC
cdr3_aa: CASSLAAGNPEQFF
d_call: .
v_call: TRBV5-1
j_call: TRBJ2-1
clone_size: few

cdr3_nt: TGTGCCAGCAGTCTCAAAACGGACAACAATGAGCAGTTCTTC
cdr3_aa: CASSLKTDNNEQFF
d_call: .
v_call: TRBV6-5
j_call: TRBJ2-1
clone_size: .

cdr3_nt: TGTGCCTGGAGTGTACTAATAGAGACTGAAGCTTTCTTT
cdr3_aa: CAWSVLIETEAFF
d_call: .
v_call: TRBV30
j_call: TRBJ1-1
clone_size: .

cdr3_nt: TGTGCCAGCAGTTACCGGCTCGGGCAGGGGGCATACGAGCAGTACTTC
cdr3_aa: CASSYRLGQGAYEQYF
d_call: TRBD1
v_call: TRBV6-5
j_call: TRBJ2-7
clone_size: few

cdr3_nt: TGCAGCGTTGGAGGGGGGACAGCGTATAACTATGGCTACACCTTC
cdr3_aa: CSVGGGTAYNYGYTF
d_call: TRBD1
v_call: TRBV29-1
j_call: TRBJ1-2
clone_size: .

cdr3_nt: TGTGCCACCAGCAGAGTAACAGGTCCCTCCTATAATTCACCCCTCCACTTT
cdr3_aa: CATSRVTGPSYNSPLHF
d_call: .
v_call: TRBV15
j_call: TRBJ1-6
clone_size: .

cdr3_nt: TGTGCCAGCAGTTACGATTCAGGGGACGGGGCCAACGTCCTGACTTTC
cdr3_aa: CASSYDSGDGANVLTF
d_call: .
v_call: TRBV6-5
j_call: TRBJ2-6
clone_size: .

cdr3_nt: TGTGCCAGCAGCTCCGGACAGGGGGCTAATGAAAAACTGTTTTTT
cdr3_aa: CASSSGQGANEKLFF
d_call: TRBD1
v_call: TRBV7-9
j_call: TRBJ1-4
clone_size: .

cdr3_nt: TGTGCCAGCAGTGAAGGATTCGGCCAAGAGACCCAGTACTTC
cdr3_aa: CASSEGFGQETQYF
d_call: .
v_call: TRBV6-1
j_call: TRBJ2-5
clone_size: .